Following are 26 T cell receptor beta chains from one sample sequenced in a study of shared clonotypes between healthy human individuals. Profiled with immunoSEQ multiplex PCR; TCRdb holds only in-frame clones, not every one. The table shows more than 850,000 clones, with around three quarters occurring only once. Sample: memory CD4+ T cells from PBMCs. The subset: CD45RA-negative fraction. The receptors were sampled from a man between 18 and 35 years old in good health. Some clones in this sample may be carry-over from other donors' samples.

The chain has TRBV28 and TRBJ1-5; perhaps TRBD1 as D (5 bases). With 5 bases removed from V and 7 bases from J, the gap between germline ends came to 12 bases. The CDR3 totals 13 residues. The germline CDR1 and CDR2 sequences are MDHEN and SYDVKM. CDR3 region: CASSGGRTQPQHF. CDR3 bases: TGTGCCAGCAGTGGGGGACGGACCCAGCCCCAGCATTTT. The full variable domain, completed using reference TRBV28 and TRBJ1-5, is DVKVTQSSRYLVKRTGEKVFLECVQDMDHENMFWYRQDPGLGLRLIYFSYDVKMKEKGDIPEGYSVSREKKERFSLILESASTNQTSMYLCASSGGRTQPQHFGDGTRLSIL.

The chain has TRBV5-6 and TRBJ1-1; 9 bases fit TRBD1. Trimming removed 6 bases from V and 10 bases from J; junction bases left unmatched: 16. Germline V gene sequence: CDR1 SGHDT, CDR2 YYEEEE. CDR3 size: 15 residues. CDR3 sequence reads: CASIESRDREGGAFF. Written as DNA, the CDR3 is TGTGCCAGCATCGAGTCCCGGGACAGGGAGGGGGGAGCTTTCTTT.

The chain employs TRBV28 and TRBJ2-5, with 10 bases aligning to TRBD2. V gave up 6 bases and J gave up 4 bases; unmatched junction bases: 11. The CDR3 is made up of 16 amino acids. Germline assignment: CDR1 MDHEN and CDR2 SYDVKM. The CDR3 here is CASRTNIAGGGETQYF. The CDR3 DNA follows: TGTGCCAGCAGAACGAACATAGCGGGAGGAGGAGAGACCCAGTACTTC.

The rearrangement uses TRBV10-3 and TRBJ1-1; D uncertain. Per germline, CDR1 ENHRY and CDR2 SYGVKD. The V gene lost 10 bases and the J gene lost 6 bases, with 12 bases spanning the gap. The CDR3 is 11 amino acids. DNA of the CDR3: TGTGCCACCGAGGACGGAGCTGAAGCTTTCTTT. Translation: CATEDGAEAFF.

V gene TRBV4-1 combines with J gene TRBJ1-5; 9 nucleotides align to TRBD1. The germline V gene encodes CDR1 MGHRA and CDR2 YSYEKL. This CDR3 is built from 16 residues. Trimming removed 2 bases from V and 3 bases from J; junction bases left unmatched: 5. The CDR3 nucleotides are TGCGCCAGCAGCCAATTTGGGACAGGGCTCAATCAGCCCCAGCATTTT. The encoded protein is CASSQFGTGLNQPQHF.

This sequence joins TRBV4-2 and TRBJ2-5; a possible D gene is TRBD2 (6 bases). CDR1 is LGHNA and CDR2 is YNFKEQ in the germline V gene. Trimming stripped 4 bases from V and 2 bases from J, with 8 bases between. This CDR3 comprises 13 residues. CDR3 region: CASSLGLQETQYF. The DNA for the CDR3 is TGTGCCAGCAGCCTGGGACTTCAAGAGACCCAGTACTTC.

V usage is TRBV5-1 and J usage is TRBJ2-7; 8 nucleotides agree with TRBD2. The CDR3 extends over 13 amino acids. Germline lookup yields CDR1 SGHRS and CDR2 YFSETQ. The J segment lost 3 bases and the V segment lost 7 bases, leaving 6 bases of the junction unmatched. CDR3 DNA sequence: TGCGCCAGCGGGCCTGCGGGAGGCTACGAGCAGTACTTC. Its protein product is CASGPAGGYEQYF.

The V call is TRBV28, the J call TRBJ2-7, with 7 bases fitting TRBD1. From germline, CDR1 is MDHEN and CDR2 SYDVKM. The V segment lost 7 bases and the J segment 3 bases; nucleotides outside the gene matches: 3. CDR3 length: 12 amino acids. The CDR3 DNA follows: TGTGCCAGCACAGGGGGAATCTACGAGCAGTACTTC. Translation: CASTGGIYEQYF.

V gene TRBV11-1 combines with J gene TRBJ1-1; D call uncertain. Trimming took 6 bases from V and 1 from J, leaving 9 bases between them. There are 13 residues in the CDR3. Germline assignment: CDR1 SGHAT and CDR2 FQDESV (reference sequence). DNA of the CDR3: TGTGCCAGCAGGGTGGGGAGGAACACTGAAGCTTTCTTT. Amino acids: CASRVGRNTEAFF. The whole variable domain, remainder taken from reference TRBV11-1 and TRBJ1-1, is EAEVAQSPRYKITEKSQAVAFWCDPISGHATLYWYRQILGQGPELLVQFQDESVVDDSQLPKDRFSAERLKGVDSTLKIQPAELGDSAMYLCASRVGRNTEAFFGQGTRLTVV.

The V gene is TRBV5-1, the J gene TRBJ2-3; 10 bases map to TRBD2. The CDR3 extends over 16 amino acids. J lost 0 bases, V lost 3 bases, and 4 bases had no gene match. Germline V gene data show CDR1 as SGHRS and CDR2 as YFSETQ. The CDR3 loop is CASSSGTSVSTDTQYF. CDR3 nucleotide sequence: TGCGCCAGCAGCTCCGGGACTAGCGTAAGCACAGATACGCAGTATTTT. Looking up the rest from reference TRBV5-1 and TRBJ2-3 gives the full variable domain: KAGVTQTPRYLIKTRGQQVTLSCSPISGHRSVSWYQQTPGQGLQFLFEYFSETQRNKGNFPGRFSGRQFSNSRSEMNVSTLELGDSALYLCASSSGTSVSTDTQYFGPGTRLTVL.

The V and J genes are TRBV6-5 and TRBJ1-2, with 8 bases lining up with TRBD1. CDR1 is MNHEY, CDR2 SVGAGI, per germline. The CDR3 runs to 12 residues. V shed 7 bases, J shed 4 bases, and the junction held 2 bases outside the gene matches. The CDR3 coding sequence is TGTGCCAGCAATGGACAGGGCTATGGCTACACCTTC. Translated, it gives CASNGQGYGYTF.

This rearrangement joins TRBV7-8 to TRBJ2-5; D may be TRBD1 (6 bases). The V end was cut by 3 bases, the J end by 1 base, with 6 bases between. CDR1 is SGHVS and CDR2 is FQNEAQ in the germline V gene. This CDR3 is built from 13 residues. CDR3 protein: CASSLDSQETQYF. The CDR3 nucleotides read TGTGCCAGCAGCTTGGACAGCCAAGAGACCCAGTACTTC.

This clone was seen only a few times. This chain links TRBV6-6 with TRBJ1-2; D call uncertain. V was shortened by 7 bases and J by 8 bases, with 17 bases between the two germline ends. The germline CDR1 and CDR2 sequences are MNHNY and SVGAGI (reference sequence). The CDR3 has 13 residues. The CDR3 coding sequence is TGTGCCAGCACCCCGGGAGGGAATTGGGGCTACACCTTC. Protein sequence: CASTPGGNWGYTF.

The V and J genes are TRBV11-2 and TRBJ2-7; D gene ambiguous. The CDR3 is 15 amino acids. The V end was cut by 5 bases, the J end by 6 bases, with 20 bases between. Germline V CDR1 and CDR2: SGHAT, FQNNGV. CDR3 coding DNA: TGTGCCAGCAGCATTAGTGGGCAACCGGGCGGCGAGCAGTACTTC. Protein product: CASSISGQPGGEQYF.

The CDR3 region has the DNA TGTGCCAGCAGTTCTAGACAGGCGGGGGTATTTCAGCAGTACTTC. This codes for CASSSRQAGVFQQYF. The chain links TRBV28 to TRBJ2-7, with D possibly being TRBD2 (7 bases). The CDR3 has 15 residues. Germline lookup yields CDR1 MDHEN and CDR2 SYDVKM. The germline V and J ends were trimmed by 4 bases and 8 bases, with 21 bases remaining between them.

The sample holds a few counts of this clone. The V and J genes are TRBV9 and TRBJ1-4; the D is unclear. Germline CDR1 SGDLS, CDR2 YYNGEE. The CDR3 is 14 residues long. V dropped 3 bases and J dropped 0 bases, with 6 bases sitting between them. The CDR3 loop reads CASSAGTTNEKLFF. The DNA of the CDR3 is TGTGCCAGCAGCGCGGGGACAACTAATGAAAAACTGTTTTTT.

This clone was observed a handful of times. CDR3 sequence reads: CAISNGNQPQHF. Here the CDR3 DNA reads TGTGCCATCTCTAATGGCAATCAGCCCCAGCATTTT. This sequence joins TRBV2 and TRBJ1-5; D uncertain. The CDR3 has 12 amino acids. Between the trimmed V and J ends, which lost 10 bases and 2 bases, there was a span of 9 bases. The germline V gene has CDR1 SNHLY and CDR2 FYNNEI.

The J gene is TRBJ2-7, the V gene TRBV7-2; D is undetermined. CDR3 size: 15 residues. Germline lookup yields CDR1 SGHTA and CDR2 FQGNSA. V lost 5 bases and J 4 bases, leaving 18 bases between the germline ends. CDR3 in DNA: TGTGCCAGCAGCCCCACACCGGGTAGTGGGTACGAGCAGTACTTC. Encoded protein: CASSPTPGSGYEQYF.

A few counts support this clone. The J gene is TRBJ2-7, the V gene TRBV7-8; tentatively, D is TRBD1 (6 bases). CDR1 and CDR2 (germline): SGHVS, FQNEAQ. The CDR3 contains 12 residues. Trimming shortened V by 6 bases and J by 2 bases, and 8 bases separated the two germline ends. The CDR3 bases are TGTGCCAGCAGTCGGGACACCTACGAGCAGTACTTC. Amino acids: CASSRDTYEQYF.

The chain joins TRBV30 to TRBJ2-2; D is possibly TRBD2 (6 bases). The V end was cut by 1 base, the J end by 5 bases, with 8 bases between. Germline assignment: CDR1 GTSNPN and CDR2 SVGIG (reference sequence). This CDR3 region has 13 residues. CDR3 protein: CAWSELATGELFF. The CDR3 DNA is TGTGCCTGGAGTGAACTAGCTACCGGGGAGCTGTTTTTT.

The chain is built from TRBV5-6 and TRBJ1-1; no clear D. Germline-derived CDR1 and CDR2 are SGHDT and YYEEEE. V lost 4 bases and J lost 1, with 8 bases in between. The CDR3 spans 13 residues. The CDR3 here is CASSQVTNTEAFF. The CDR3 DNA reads TGTGCCAGCAGCCAGGTCACGAACACTGAAGCTTTCTTT.

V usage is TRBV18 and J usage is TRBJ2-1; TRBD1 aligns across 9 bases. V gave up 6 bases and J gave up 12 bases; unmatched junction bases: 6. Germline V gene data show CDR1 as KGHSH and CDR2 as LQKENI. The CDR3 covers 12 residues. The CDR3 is CASSLDRGVQFF. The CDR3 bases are TGTGCCAGCTCCCTCGACAGGGGGGTGCAGTTCTTC.

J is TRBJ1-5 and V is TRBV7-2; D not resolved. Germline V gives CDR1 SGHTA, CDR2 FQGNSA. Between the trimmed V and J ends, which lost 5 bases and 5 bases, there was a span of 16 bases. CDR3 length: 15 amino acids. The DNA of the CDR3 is TGTGCCAGCAGCCTCGGGAAGGGAGGAGATCAGCCCCAGCATTTT. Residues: CASSLGKGGDQPQHF.

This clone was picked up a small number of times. Here the CDR3 reads CASFRGEDTGELFF. In DNA form, the CDR3 reads TGTGCCAGCTTTAGAGGGGAGGACACCGGGGAGCTGTTTTTT. This sequence joins TRBV2 and TRBJ2-2, with a tentative D call TRBD2 (6 bases). Germline V CDR1 and CDR2: SNHLY, FYNNEI. CDR3 size: 14 residues. V was pared by 8 bases and J by 3 bases, with 13 bases between.

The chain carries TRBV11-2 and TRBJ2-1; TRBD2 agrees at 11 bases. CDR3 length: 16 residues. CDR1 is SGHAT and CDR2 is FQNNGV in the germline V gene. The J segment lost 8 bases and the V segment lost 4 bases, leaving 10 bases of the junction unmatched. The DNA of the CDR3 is TGTGCCAGCAGCTCACCACTACTAGCGGGAGCTTATGAGCAGTTCTTC. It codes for CASSSPLLAGAYEQFF.

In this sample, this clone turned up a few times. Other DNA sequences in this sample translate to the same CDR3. The CDR3 DNA reads as TGTGCCAGCAGCTTGGGACAAATGAACACTGAAGCTTTCTTT. Amino acid sequence: CASSLGQMNTEAFF. The chain has TRBV5-4 and TRBJ1-1; no definite D call. The CDR3 covers 14 residues. V was cut by 0 bases and J by 0 bases, with 6 bases left in between. CDR1 and CDR2 (germline): SGHNT, YYREEE (reference sequence).